This T cell receptor (beta chain) was sequenced in a study of regulatory T cells in long-lasting Graves disease. Across the whole study: Graves' cases, newly diagnosed, had used antithyroid drugs under 3 months.

Study-level findings and limits: TCR diversity was lower in persistent Graves' patients (versus newly diagnosed ones).

Libraries of TCR beta came from iRepertoire HTBI primers plus Arm-PCR of CDR3 regions. TCRdb reanalysed the multiplex PCR reads using MiXCR and keeps one entry per CDR3 protein. The sample contains about 520,000 distinct CDR3 sequences, about 12% of which appear only once. In this sample, this clonotype turned up many times. What it binds is not known. Time point of the sample: newly diagnosed GD, antithyroid drugs for less than 3 months. TCR sequences were obtained from RNA taken from PBMCs. Into tubes containing EDTA, roughly 8.3 milliliters of peripheral blood were drawn. The same specimen was also included in a second study, on T cells in Graves' hyperthyroidism and ophthalmopathy. That source adds: Patients were excluded because of uncontrolled infection, other autoimmune disease, pregnancy or lactation.

The sequence derives from a woman in her thirties with Graves disease. The specimen was peripheral blood mononuclear cells (PBMCs), collected at new diagnosis, from a patient treated with antithyroid drugs.

The CDR3 reads CASSPPGMNTEAFF. As DNA, the CDR3 is TGTGCCAGCTCACCACCGGGGATGAACACTGAAGCTTTCTTT. The chain links TRBV18 to TRBJ1-1; D gene unclear. Trimming left V 0 bases short and J 0 bases short, with 5 bases between. The CDR3 extends over 14 amino acids. CDR1 is KGHSH and CDR2 is LQKENI in the germline V gene. The whole variable domain, remainder taken from reference TRBV18 and TRBJ1-1, is NAGVMQNPRHLVRRRGQEARLRCSPMKGHSHVYWYRQLPEEGLKFMVYLQKENIIDESGMPKERFSAEFPKEGPSILRIQQVVRGDSAAYFCASSPPGMNTEAFFGQGTRLTVV.